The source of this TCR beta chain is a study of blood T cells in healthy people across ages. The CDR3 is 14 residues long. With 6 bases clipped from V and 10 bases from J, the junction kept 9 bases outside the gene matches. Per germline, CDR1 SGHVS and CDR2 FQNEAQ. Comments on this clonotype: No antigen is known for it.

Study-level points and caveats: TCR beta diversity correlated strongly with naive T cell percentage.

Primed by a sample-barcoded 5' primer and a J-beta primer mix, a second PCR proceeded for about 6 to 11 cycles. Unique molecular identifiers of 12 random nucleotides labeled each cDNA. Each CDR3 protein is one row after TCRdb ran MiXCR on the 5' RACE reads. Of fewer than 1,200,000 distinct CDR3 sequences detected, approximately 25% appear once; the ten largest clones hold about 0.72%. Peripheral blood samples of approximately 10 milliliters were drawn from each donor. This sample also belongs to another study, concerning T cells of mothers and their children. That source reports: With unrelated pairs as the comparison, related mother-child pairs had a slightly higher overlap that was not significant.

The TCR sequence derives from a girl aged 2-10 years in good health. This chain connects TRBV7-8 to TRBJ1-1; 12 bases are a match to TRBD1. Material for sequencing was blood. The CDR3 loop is CASRPGTGGFIAFF. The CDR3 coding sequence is TGTGCCAGCAGGCCCGGGACAGGGGGCTTTATAGCTTTCTTT.